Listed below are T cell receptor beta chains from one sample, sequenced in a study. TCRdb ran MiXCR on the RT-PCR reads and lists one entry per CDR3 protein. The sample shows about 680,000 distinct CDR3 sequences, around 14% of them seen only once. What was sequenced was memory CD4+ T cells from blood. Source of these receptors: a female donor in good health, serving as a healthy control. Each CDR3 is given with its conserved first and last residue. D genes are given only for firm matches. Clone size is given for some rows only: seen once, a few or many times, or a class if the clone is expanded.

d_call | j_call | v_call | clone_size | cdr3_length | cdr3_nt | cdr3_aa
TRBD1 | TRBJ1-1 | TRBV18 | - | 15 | TGTGCCAGCTCTCGTAGGCAGGGGGCTGGTACTGAAGCTTTCTTT | CASSRRQGAGTEAFF
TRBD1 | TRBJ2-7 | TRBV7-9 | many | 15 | TGTGCCAGCAGCTTAGAATTTGGACAGGGGGACGAGCAGTACTTC | CASSLEFGQGDEQYF
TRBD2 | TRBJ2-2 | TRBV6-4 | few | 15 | TGTGCCAGCAGCCCCTTAGCGGGAGTTGGCGGGGAGCTGTTTTTT | CASSPLAGVGGELFF
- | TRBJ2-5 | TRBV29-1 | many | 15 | TGCAGCCCCGGGTGCGACAGCATACTCCAAGAGACCCAGTACTTC | CSPGCDSILQETQYF
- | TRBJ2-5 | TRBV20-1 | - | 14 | TGCGGTGCTAGAGCCGAAGGGGCTGGAGAGACCCAGTACTTC | CGARAEGAGETQYF
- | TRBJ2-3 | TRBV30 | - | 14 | TGTGCCTGGAGTGTGGTGGGAGTTTCAGATACGCAGTATTTT | CAWSVVGVSDTQYF
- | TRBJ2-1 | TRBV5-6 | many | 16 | TGTGCCAGCAGCTTGGCCTACTTAAGGACCCACAATGAGCAGTTCTTC | CASSLAYLRTHNEQFF
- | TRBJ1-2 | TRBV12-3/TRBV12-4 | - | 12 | TGTGCCAGCGGTGGGGAAATGGGTGGCTACAACTTC | CASGGEMGGYNF
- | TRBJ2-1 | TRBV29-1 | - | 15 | TGCAGCGGCACGGATTTGCAGGGGTGGGGTAAAGGGCAGTTCTTC | CSGTDLQGWGKGQFF
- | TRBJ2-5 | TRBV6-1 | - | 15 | TGTGCCAGCAGTTTAGACAGGGCGGGGGAAGAGACCCAGTACTTC | CASSLDRAGEETQYF
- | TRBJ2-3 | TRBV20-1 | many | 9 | TGCAGTGCTCAACACCGGGAAGGTTTT | CSAQHREGF
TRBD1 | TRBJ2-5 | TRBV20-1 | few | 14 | TGCAGTGCTTATACCGGACAGGGGTCGGAGACCCAGTACTTC | CSAYTGQGSETQYF
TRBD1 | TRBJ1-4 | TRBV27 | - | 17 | TGTGCCAGCAGTCAACGGACAGGCTCCTTAACTAGGGAAAAACTGTTTTTT | CASSQRTGSLTREKLFF
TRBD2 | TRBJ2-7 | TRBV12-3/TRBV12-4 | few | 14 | TGTGCCAGCAGTACTAGCGGGCCCGGCCGGGAGCAGTACTTC | CASSTSGPGREQYF
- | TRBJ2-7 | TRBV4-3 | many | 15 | TGCGCCAGCAGCCAAGGGTTGTCAGGGGTCGGCGAGCAGTACTTC | CASSQGLSGVGEQYF
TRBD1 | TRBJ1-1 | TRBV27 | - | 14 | TGTGCCAGCAGTTTATCAGGACAGGGCTCTGAAGCTTTCTTT | CASSLSGQGSEAFF
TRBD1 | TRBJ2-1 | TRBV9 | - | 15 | TGTGCCAGCAGCGTAGGGGACAGGGGGCTCAATGAGCAGTTCTTC | CASSVGDRGLNEQFF
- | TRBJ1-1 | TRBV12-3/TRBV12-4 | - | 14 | TGTGCCAGCAGGGGGTATTACCAGAACACTGAAGCTTTCTTT | CASRGYYQNTEAFF
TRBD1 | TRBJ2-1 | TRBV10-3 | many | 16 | TGTGCCATCAGTGAGTCGGGGGGACAGGGGTGGAATGAGCAGTTCTTC | CAISESGGQGWNEQFF
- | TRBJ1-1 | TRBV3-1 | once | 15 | TGTGCCAGCAGCCAGGGTATGATGACGAACACTGAAGCTTTCTTT | CASSQGMMTNTEAFF
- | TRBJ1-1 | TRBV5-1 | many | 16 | TGCGCCAGCAGCTGGGGCCTGGGGGGGGAGGACACTGAAGCTTTCTTT | CASSWGLGGEDTEAFF
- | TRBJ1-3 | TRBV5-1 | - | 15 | TGCGCCAGCAGCTCCGGTACAGTCTCTGGAAACACCATATATTTT | CASSSGTVSGNTIYF
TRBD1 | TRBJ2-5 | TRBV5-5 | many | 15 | TGTGCCAGCAGCTTGGCGGACAGGGGGCTGGAGACCCAGTACTTC | CASSLADRGLETQYF
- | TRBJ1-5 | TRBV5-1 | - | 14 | TGCGCCAGCAGCTTGGATAGTACCGATCAGCCCCAGCATTTT | CASSLDSTDQPQHF
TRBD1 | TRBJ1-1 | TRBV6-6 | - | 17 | TGTGCCAGCAGTGCCCGACAGGGGCACGGGGGGAACACTGAAGCTTTCTTT | CASSARQGHGGNTEAFF
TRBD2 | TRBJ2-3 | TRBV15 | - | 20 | TGTGCCACCAGCAGTGGGACTAGCGGGAGGGAAAAAAAGAGCACAGATACGCAGTATTTT | CATSSGTSGREKKSTDTQYF
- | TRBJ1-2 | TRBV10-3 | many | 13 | TGTGCCATCAGATTCAGGGGTGAAGATGGCTACACCTTC | CAIRFRGEDGYTF
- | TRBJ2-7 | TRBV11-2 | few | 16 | TGTGCCAGCAGCTTGGCGACCCAGGGGGGCTCTTACGAGCAGTACTTC | CASSLATQGGSYEQYF
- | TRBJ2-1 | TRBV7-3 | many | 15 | TGTGCCAGCAGCTTACTTCTCGGATCTCACAATGAGCAGTTCTTC | CASSLLLGSHNEQFF
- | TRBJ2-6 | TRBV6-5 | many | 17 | TGTGCCAGCAGTTACTCGCGGCAGTCCTCTGGGGCCAACGTCCTGACTTTC | CASSYSRQSSGANVLTF
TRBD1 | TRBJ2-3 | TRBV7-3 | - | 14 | TGTGCCAGCACCCCCGGGACAGCCTTCGATACGCAGTATTTT | CASTPGTAFDTQYF
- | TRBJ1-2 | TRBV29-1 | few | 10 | TGCAGCGTTGAAGATTTTGGCTACACCTTC | CSVEDFGYTF
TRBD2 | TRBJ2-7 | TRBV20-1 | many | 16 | TGCAGTGCTACTAACCTCAGGGCGGGAGTGTCCTACGAGCAGTACTTC | CSATNLRAGVSYEQYF
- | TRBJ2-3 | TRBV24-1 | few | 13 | TGTGCCACCAGTGAGGGAATAGGAGATACGCAGTATTTT | CATSEGIGDTQYF
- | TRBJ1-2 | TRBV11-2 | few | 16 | TGTGCCAGCAGCCGCCTCATGAGGCAGGGGAACTATGGCTACACCTTC | CASSRLMRQGNYGYTF
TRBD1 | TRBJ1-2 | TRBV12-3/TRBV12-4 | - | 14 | TGTGCCAGCAGTTACACAGGGGGCACCTATGGCTACACCTTC | CASSYTGGTYGYTF
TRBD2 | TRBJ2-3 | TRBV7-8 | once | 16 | TGTGCCAGCAGCTTTGGCCCAGCGGGAAGCACAGATACGCAGTATTTT | CASSFGPAGSTDTQYF
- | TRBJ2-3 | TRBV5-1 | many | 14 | TGTGCCAGCAGCCCAGGACTCAGCACAGATACGCAGTATTTT | CASSPGLSTDTQYF